This T cell receptor beta chain was sequenced during a study of regulatory T cells in long-lasting Graves disease. Study-level findings and limits: More public clonotypes were shared by persistent patients (about 2,700) than by new patients (fewer than 1,000).

Indicated time point: newly diagnosed GD, antithyroid drugs for less than 3 months. With RNA extracted from PBMCs as input, the TCR library was made. This clonotype was seen a few times. The antigen is unknown. Germline V gene lookup returns CDR1 LNHDA and CDR2 SQIVND (reference sequence). The CDR3 runs 13 residues. V dropped 8 bases and J dropped 5 bases, with 13 bases sitting between them. Researchers made TCR beta libraries by using iRepertoire HTBI primers and running Arm-PCR on CDR3 regions. MiXCR was run by TCRdb on the multiplex PCR reads, yielding one entry per CDR3 protein. The table includes hundreds of thousands of distinct CDR3 sequences, roughly a sixth detected once.

The clonotype originates from a female donor with Graves disease. The chain has TRBV19 and TRBJ1-5, with D uncertain. The starting material was peripheral blood mononuclear cells (PBMCs), obtained at new diagnosis, from a patient treated with antithyroid drugs. The CDR3 is CASDAVTDQPQHF. The CDR3 nucleotides are TGTGCCAGTGACGCAGTGACGGATCAGCCCCAGCATTTT.